This T cell receptor (beta chain) appears in the sequencing data of a study of T cell responses to AZD1222 COVID-19 vaccine. Trimming pared 6 bases from V and 1 base from J, leaving 15 bases between. The CDR3 spans 15 residues. Looked up from germline, CDR1 is MNHEY and CDR2 is SVGAGI. Generated by immunoSEQ multiplex PCR, the TCRdb table keeps only in-frame clones and is missing some. The sample carries approximately 150,000 clones, around 92% recorded once. The receptor was derived from an adult who received the AZD1222 COVID-19 vaccine. The chain has TRBV6-5 and TRBJ1-2, with a possible D match to TRBD1 (5 bases). This specimen consisted of peripheral blood, obtained 28 days after the second AZD1222 dose. This chain's CDR3 is CASRNYGGLNYGYTF. The CDR3 bases are TGTGCCAGCAGAAACTACGGGGGACTTAACTATGGCTACACCTTC.